This T cell receptor beta chain comes out of a study of T cells in Graves' hyperthyroidism and ophthalmopathy. About the research overall: Before any treatment, at initial diagnosis, peripheral blood was collected. Study outcomes and limitations: The blood repertoire included most of the expanded thyroid clonotypes above 0.001.

This clonotype was seen repeatedly, ten times or more. Its antigen remains unknown. RNA transcripts served as the template for amplifying TCR beta CDR3 regions. RT-PCR in the first round (using the HTBI primer set) targeted the TCR CDR3. TCRdb passed the multiplex PCR reads through MiXCR, listing each CDR3 protein once. This table has approximately 700,000 distinct CDR3 sequences, roughly 15% appearing once. Absent ophthalmopathy progression within 18 months defined stable Graves' hyperthyroidism. Source material: blood. The sequence was obtained from a man between 18 and 29 years old with Graves' hyperthyroidism.

The CDR3 DNA is TGTGCCAGCAGCTTAGGTGGGAGAAGCATTCAGTACTTC. Encoded protein: CASSLGGRSIQYF. This rearrangement joins TRBV11-1 to TRBJ2-4; a possible D gene is TRBD2 (5 bases). The CDR3 has 13 residues. Trimming shortened V by 1 base and J by 9 bases, and 10 bases separated the two germline ends. Germline CDR1 and CDR2: SGHAT and FQDESV (reference sequence).